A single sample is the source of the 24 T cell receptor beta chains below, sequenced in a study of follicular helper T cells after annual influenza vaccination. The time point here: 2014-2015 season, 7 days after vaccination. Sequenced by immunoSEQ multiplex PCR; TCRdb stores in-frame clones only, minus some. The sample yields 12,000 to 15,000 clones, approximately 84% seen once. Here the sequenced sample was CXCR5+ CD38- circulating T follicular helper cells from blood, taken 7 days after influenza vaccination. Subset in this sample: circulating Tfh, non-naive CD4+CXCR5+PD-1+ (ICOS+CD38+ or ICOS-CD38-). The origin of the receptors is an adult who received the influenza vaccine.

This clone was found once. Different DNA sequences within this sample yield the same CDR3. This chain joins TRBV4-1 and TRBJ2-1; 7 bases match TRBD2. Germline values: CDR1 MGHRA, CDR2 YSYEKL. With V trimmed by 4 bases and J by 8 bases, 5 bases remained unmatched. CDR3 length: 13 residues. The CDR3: CASSRSLADEQFF. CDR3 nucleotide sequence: TGCGCCAGCAGCCGCAGTCTAGCGGATGAGCAGTTCTTC.

This CDR3 reads CASSGTGGAGGNQPQHF. The CDR3 DNA follows: TGTGCCAGCAGTGGGACAGGGGGCGCCGGAGGCAATCAGCCCCAGCATTTT. The V call is TRBV2, the J call TRBJ1-5, with 11 positions matching TRBD1. CDR3 size: 17 residues. Germline V CDR1 and CDR2: SNHLY, FYNNEI. J lost 2 bases, V lost 4 bases, and 7 bases had no gene match.

The CDR3 DNA follows: TGTGCCAGCAGCTTACAGGGACAGGGCCAGTCACCCCTCCACTTT. It yields the protein CASSLQGQGQSPLHF. V usage is TRBV7-3 and J usage is TRBJ1-6; 9 nucleotides agree with TRBD1. The CDR3 is 15 amino acids. Trimming took 2 bases from V and 10 from J; bases not matched to a gene: 6. CDR1 and CDR2 (germline): SGHTA, FQGTGA.

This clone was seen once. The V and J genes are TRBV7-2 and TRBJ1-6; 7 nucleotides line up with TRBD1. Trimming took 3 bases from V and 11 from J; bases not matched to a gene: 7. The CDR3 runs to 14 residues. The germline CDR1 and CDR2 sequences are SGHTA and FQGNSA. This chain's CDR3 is CASSFGTEIPPLHF. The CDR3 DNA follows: TGTGCCAGCAGCTTCGGGACAGAGATCCCACCCCTCCACTTT.

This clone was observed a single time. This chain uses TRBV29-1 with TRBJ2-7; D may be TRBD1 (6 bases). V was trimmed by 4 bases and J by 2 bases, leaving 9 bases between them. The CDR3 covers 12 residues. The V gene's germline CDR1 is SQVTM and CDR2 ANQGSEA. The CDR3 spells CSVVSGAYEQYF. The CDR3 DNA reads TGCAGCGTTGTTTCAGGGGCCTACGAGCAGTACTTC.

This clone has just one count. The CDR3 nucleotides read TGTGCCAGCAGTTTAGGGGGCCTCCGAGTGGAAGCTTTCTTT. As protein: CASSLGGLRVEAFF. The chain couples TRBV28 to TRBJ1-1; TRBD1 is a possible D gene (6 bases). The CDR3 covers 14 residues. Deletions cut 2 bases from V and 8 bases from J, with 15 bases between. Germline V CDR1 and CDR2: MDHEN, SYDVKM.

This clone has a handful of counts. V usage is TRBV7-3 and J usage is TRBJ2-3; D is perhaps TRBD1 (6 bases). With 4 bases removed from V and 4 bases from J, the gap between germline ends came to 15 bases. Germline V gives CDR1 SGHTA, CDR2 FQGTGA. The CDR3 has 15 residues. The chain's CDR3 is CASSWGRGLADTQYF. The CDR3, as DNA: TGTGCCAGCAGCTGGGGCAGGGGTTTGGCAGATACGCAGTATTTT.

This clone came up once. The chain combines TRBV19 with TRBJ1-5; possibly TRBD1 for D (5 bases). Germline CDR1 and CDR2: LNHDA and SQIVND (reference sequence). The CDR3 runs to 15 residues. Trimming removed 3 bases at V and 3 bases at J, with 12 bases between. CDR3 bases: TGTGCCAGTAGTATCGGCGGGGCCGTCAATCAGCCCCAGCATTTT. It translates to CASSIGGAVNQPQHF. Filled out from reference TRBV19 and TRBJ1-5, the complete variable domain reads DGGITQSPKYLFRKEGQNVTLSCEQNLNHDAMYWYRQDPGQGLRLIYYSQIVNDFQKGDIAEGYSVSREKKESFPLTVTSAQKNPTAFYLCASSIGGAVNQPQHFGDGTRLSIL.

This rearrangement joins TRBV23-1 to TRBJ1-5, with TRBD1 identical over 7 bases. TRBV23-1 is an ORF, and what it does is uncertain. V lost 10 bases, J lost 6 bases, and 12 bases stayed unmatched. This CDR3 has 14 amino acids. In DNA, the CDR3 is TGCGCCAACTCCCGGAGGCAGGGGGTTCAGCCCCAGCATTTT. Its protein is CANSRRQGVQPQHF.

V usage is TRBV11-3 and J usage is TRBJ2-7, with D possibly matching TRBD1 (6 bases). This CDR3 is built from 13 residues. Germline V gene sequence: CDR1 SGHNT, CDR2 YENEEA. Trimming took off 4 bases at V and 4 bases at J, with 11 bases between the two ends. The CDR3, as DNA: TGTGCCAGCAGCTCACGAACAGGGTACGAGCAGTACTTC. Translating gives CASSSRTGYEQYF.

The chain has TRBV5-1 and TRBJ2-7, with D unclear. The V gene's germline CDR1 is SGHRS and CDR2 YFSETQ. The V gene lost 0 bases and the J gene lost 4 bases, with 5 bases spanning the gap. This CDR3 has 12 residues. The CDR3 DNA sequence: TGCGCCAGCAGCTTGGACGGTTACGAGCAGTACTTC. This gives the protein CASSLDGYEQYF.

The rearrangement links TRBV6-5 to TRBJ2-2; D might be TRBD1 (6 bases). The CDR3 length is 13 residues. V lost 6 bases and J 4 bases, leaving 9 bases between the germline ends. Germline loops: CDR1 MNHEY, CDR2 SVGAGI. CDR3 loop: CASREGVTGELFF. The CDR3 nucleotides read TGTGCCAGCAGAGAGGGGGTCACCGGGGAGCTGTTTTTT.

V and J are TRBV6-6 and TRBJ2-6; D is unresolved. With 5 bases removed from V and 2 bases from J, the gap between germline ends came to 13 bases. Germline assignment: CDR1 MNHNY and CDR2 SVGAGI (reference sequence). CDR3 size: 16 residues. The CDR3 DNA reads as TGTGCCAGCAGTCCAACTCGGTTCGCTGGGGCCAACGTCCTGACTTTC. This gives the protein CASSPTRFAGANVLTF.

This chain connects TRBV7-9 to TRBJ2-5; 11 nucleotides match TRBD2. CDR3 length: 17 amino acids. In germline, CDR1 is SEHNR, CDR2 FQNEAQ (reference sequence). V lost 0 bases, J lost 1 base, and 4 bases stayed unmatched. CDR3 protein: CASSLASGRAPQETQYF. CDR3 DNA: TGTGCCAGCAGCTTAGCTAGCGGGAGGGCCCCCCAAGAGACCCAGTACTTC. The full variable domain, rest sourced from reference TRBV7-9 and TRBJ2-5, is DTGVSQNPRHKITKRGQNVTFRCDPISEHNRLYWYRQTLGQGPEFLTYFQNEAQLEKSRLLSDRFSAERPKGSFSTLEIQRTEQGDSAMYLCASSLASGRAPQETQYFGPGTRLLVL.

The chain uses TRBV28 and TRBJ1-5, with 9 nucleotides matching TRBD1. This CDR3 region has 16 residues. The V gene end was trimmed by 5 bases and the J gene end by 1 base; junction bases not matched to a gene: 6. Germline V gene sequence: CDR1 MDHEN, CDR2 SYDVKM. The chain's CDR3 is CASSPTGTGSNQPQHF. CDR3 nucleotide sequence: TGTGCCAGCAGTCCCACCGGGACAGGGAGCAATCAGCCCCAGCATTTT.

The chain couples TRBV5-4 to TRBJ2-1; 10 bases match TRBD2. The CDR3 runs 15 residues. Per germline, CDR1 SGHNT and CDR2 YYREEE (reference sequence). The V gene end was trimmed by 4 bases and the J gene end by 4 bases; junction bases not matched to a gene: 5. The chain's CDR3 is CASSPTSGDYNEQFF. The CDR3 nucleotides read TGTGCCAGCAGCCCTACTAGCGGGGATTACAATGAGCAGTTCTTC.

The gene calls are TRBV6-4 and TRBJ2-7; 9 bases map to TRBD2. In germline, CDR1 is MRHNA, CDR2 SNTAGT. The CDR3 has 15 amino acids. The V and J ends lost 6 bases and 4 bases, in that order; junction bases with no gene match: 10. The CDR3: CASRPRVAGVYEQYF. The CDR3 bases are TGTGCCAGCAGGCCCAGGGTAGCGGGAGTGTACGAGCAGTACTTC.

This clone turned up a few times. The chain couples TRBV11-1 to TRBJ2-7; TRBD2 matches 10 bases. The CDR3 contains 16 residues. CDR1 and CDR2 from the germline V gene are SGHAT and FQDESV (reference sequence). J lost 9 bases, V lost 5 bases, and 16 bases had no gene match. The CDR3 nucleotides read TGTGCCAGCAGCAACGCCCCGGGACTAGCGATAATGGGGCAGTACTTC. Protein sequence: CASSNAPGLAIMGQYF.

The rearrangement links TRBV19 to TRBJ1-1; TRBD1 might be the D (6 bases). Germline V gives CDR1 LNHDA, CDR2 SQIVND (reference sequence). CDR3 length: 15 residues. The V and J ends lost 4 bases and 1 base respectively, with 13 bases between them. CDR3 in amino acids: CASSSSSTGNTEAFF. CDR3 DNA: TGTGCCAGTAGTAGCTCCTCGACAGGGAACACTGAAGCTTTCTTT.

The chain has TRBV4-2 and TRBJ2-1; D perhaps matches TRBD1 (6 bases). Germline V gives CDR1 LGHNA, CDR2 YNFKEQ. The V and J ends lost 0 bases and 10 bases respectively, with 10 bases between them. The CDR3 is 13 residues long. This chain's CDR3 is CASSQEDGGEQFF. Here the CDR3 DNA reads TGTGCCAGCAGCCAAGAGGATGGGGGCGAGCAGTTCTTC.

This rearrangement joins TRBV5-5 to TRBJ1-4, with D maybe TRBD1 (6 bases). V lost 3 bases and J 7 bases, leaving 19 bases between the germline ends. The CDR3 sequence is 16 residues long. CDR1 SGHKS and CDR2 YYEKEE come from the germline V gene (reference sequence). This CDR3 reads CASSSGWGGRGEKLFF. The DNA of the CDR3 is TGTGCCAGCAGCTCGGGGTGGGGGGGGCGAGGTGAAAAACTGTTTTTT.

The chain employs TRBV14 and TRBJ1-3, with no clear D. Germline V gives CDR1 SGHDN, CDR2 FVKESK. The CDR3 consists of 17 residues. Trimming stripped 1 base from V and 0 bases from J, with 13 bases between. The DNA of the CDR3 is TGTGCCAGCAGCCAAGGGGGAGACGGAATCTCTGGAAACACCATATATTTT. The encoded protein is CASSQGGDGISGNTIYF.

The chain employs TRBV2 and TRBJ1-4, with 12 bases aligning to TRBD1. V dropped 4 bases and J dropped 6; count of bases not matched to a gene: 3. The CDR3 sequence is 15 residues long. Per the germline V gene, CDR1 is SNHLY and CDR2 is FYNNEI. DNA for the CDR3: TGTGCCAGCAGTGGGGACAGGGGGCCTTATGAAAAACTGTTTTTT. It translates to CASSGDRGPYEKLFF.

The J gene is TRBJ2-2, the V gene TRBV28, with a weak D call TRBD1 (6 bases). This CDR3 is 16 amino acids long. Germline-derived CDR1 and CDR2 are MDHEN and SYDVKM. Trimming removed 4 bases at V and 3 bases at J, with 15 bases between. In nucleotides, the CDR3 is TGTGCCAGCAGTTCCCCCGGGACAAGGGACACCGGGGAGCTGTTTTTT. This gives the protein CASSSPGTRDTGELFF.